Sequencing of this TCR beta chain was carried out in a study of OX40 agonist ivuxolimab in advanced cancers. Study-wide context: Of mixed ages from about 20 to 80 and averaging roughly 64 years, the group was roughly 83% male.

Assay: immunoSEQ multiplex PCR; the TCRdb copy retains only in-frame clones and omits some. The sample carries 65,000 to 95,000 clones, 85% to 95% recorded once. Sequencing used CD4+ or CD8+ T cells sorted from blood, obtained in a trial of the OX40 agonist ivuxolimab. This TCR came from an adult with an advanced solid tumor such as melanoma, head and neck, liver or kidney cancer.

The CDR3 sequence is CASSLGQGTYEQYF. In DNA form, the CDR3 reads TGTGCCAGCAGTTTGGGACAGGGGACCTACGAGCAGTACTTC. J is TRBJ2-7 and V is TRBV27; TRBD1 aligns across 10 bases. The CDR3 loop spans 14 amino acids. Unmatched junction bases numbered 1, after V lost 3 bases and J lost 2 bases. The germline gives CDR1 MNHEY, CDR2 SMNVEV (reference sequence).